The clone carrying this T cell receptor beta chain has a handful of counts. Its matching antigen is unknown. The data were taken from a study of vaccination and CD4 T cells after COVID-19. Study overall: Participants were vaccinated with two doses, given as either BNT162b2 or mRNA-1273 vaccine.

The CDR3 loop spans 16 amino acids. Germline CDR1 reads LGHNA; CDR2 reads YNFKEQ. Trimming removed 1 base at V and 5 bases at J, with 17 bases between. The treatment here: approximately 9-day PBMC culture with coronavirus spike peptide pools or control peptides (ViraFEST assay). With peptide pools, ViraFEST first expanded antigen-specific T cells and afterwards sequenced their TCRs. Once obtained from cultured CD4+ T cells, the DNA was sequenced using the Oncomine TCR Beta short-read assay. TCRdb itself ran the PCR reads through MiXCR, one entry per CDR3 protein. Of roughly 11,000 distinct CDR3 sequences listed, 58% are singletons.

The sequenced sample consisted of CD4+ T cells from blood, cultured in vitro. The receptor was derived from a human donor who had recovered from COVID-19. The V gene is TRBV4-2, the J gene TRBJ2-5, with D tentatively TRBD1 (6 bases). The DNA for the CDR3 is TGTGCCAGCAGCCAAGGGGGCGAGGGGGTTGGGGAGACCCAGTACTTC. It translates to CASSQGGEGVGETQYF.